The rows below give T cell receptor beta chains drawn from one sample of a study of T cells in Graves' hyperthyroidism and ophthalmopathy. TCRdb re-called the multiplex PCR reads with MiXCR, one entry per CDR3 protein. The repertoire consists of hundreds of thousands of distinct CDR3 sequences, with under 15% occurring once and the leading ten covering 4% to 5.5%. The sequenced material came from blood. The receptors were sampled from a woman between 40 and 50 years old with Graves' ophthalmopathy. Each CDR3 is given with its conserved first and last residue. The D gene is left open where the match is weak. Some rows have no size entry. The others give once, few or many, or a class for an expanded clone.

many,TRBV19,.,TRBJ1-5,CASSILPDRWAQPQHF,TGTGCCAGTAGTATCCTACCCGACAGATGGGCACAGCCCCAGCATTTT
once,TRBV28,TRBD1,TRBJ2-7,CASRGQVYYEQYF,TGTGCCAGCCGAGGACAGGTCTATTACGAGCAGTACTTC
many,TRBV2,.,TRBJ2-7,CASNARQVPGLRAYEQYF,TGTGCCAGCAATGCACGACAGGTGCCGGGACTAAGAGCCTACGAGCAGTACTTC
many,TRBV20-1,TRBD1,TRBJ2-2,CSAIQGENTGELFF,TGCAGTGCTATACAGGGGGAGAACACCGGGGAGCTGTTTTTT
.,TRBV20-1,.,TRBJ1-1,CSARPLIEAFF,TGCAGTGCTAGACCCCTAATTGAAGCTTTCTTT
.,TRBV28,.,TRBJ2-7,CASSLRGQISYEQYF,TGTGCCAGCAGTTTACGTGGACAGATCTCCTACGAGCAGTACTTC
.,TRBV30,.,TRBJ2-5,CAWSGPPGTQYF,TGTGCCTGGAGTGGGCCCCCCGGGACCCAGTACTTC
many,TRBV7-9,.,TRBJ1-1,CASSPGQLEAFF,TGTGCCAGCAGCCCGGGTCAGCTCGAAGCTTTCTTT
many,TRBV19,TRBD2,TRBJ2-7,CASSSVRVAGGEEQYF,TGTGCCAGTAGTTCCGTTCGGGTAGCGGGAGGCGAAGAGCAGTACTTC
few,TRBV29-1,TRBD2,TRBJ2-7,CSAQPGLAGIYEQYF,TGCAGCGCCCAACCCGGACTAGCGGGGATCTACGAGCAGTACTTC
many,TRBV27,TRBD2,TRBJ2-5,CASRPIGGETQYF,TGTGCCAGCCGGCCTATCGGGGGGGAGACCCAGTACTTC
.,TRBV6-1,TRBD1,TRBJ2-2,CASRSGTVTGELFF,TGTGCCAGCAGGTCCGGGACAGTCACCGGGGAGCTGTTTTTT
many,TRBV20-1,.,TRBJ1-2,CSARPWQNGGDYGYTF,TGCAGTGCTAGACCGTGGCAAAATGGGGGGGACTATGGCTACACCTTC
many,TRBV15,TRBD1,TRBJ2-7,CATSRDGTGSYEQYF,TGTGCCACCAGCAGAGACGGGACAGGCAGCTACGAGCAGTACTTC
many,TRBV6-5,TRBD2,TRBJ2-7,CASSNLLAGGTYEQYF,TGTGCCAGCAGTAACCTCCTAGCGGGAGGTACCTACGAGCAGTACTTC
many,TRBV20-1,.,TRBJ2-5,CSATPGTYQETQYF,TGCAGTGCTACCCCCGGGACTTACCAAGAGACCCAGTACTTC
few,TRBV29-1,.,TRBJ2-2,CSVEGGDIENTGELFF,TGCAGCGTTGAAGGGGGTGACATAGAGAACACCGGGGAGCTGTTTTTT
.,TRBV3-1,.,TRBJ2-7,CASSRGDKQYF,TGTGCCAGCAGCCGGGGGGACAAGCAGTACTTC
few,TRBV29-1,.,TRBJ2-5,CSVEDLGGLGETQYF,TGCAGCGTTGAAGATTTAGGAGGCCTGGGGGAGACCCAGTACTTC
many,TRBV19,.,TRBJ1-5,CASSLRSSYHSNQPQHF,TGTGCCAGTAGTCTCCGTAGCAGCTACCATAGCAATCAGCCCCAGCATTTT
few,TRBV30,.,TRBJ2-2,CAWSVGWERELFF,TGTGCCTGGAGTGTTGGGTGGGAGAGGGAGCTGTTTTTT
few,TRBV7-9,.,TRBJ1-1,CASSLELSTTEAFF,TGTGCCAGCAGCTTAGAATTGTCGACGACTGAAGCTTTCTTT
few,TRBV29-1,.,TRBJ2-5,CSAEGLETQYF,TGCAGCGCCGAGGGTCTCGAGACCCAGTACTTC
many,TRBV28,.,TRBJ2-7,CASSPTVPTSYEQYF,TGTGCCAGCAGTCCTACTGTACCTACGAGCTACGAGCAGTACTTC
.,TRBV28,TRBD1,TRBJ2-5,CASSLPQGAYGETQYF,TGTGCCAGCAGTCTTCCTCAGGGGGCCTATGGAGAGACCCAGTACTTC
.,TRBV14,.,TRBJ2-7,CASSQGLQQYF,TGTGCCAGCAGCCAAGGTCTTCAGCAGTACTTC
many,TRBV6-1,.,TRBJ2-5,CASSESGGVGETQYF,TGTGCCAGCAGTGAAAGCGGTGGTGTAGGGGAGACCCAGTACTTC
many,TRBV6-5,.,TRBJ2-7,CASSRGGAVPYEQYF,TGTGCCAGCAGTCGTGGCGGGGCAGTTCCCTACGAGCAGTACTTC
many,TRBV28,TRBD2,TRBJ2-7,CASSLPGLASYEQYF,TGTGCCAGCAGTTTACCGGGACTAGCCTCCTACGAGCAGTACTTC
.,TRBV7-2,TRBD1,TRBJ1-1,CASSVTQGLGTEAFF,TGTGCCAGCAGCGTAACACAGGGGCTAGGCACTGAAGCTTTCTTT
few,TRBV5-1,.,TRBJ1-1,CASSLGGLDTEAFF,TGCGCCAGCAGCTTGGGGGGACTTGACACTGAAGCTTTCTTT
many,TRBV6-5,TRBD1,TRBJ1-5,CASRPGQGRQPQHF,TGTGCCAGCAGGCCGGGACAGGGAAGACAGCCCCAGCATTTT
.,TRBV18,TRBD1,TRBJ2-7,CASSPPTGVEQYF,TGTGCCAGCTCACCACCGACAGGGGTCGAGCAGTACTTC
many,TRBV28,.,TRBJ2-2,CASSFPNTGELFF,TGTGCCAGCAGTTTTCCGAACACCGGGGAGCTGTTTTTT
.,TRBV9,.,TRBJ2-3,CASSVLGKADTQYF,TGTGCCAGCAGCGTATTAGGAAAGGCAGATACGCAGTATTTT
few,TRBV7-3,.,TRBJ2-5,CASSFLARETQYF,TGTGCCAGCAGCTTCTTAGCCCGGGAGACCCAGTACTTC
.,TRBV7-2,.,TRBJ2-7,CASSPERVPGDEQYF,TGTGCCAGCAGCCCGGAACGGGTCCCTGGGGACGAGCAGTACTTC
.,TRBV28,TRBD1,TRBJ2-7,CASSSTGGGHEQYF,TGTGCCAGCAGTTCCACAGGGGGCGGTCACGAGCAGTACTTC
.,TRBV28,.,TRBJ2-6,CASSSNQANVLTF,TGTGCCAGCAGTTCCAACCAAGCCAACGTCCTGACTTTC
.,TRBV4-3,.,TRBJ1-2,CASSQDGGTNYGYTF,TGCGCCAGCAGCCAAGATGGGGGCACGAACTATGGCTACACCTTC
many,TRBV6-2/TRBV6-3,.,TRBJ1-2,CASSYRSPYGYTF,TGTGCCAGCAGTTATAGGAGTCCCTATGGCTACACCTTC
.,TRBV19,.,TRBJ1-2,CASTPGSDGYTF,TGTGCCAGTACCCCAGGCAGCGATGGCTACACCTTC
.,TRBV6-1,.,TRBJ1-1,CASTISPSWGANTEAFF,TGTGCCAGCACCATCTCCCCATCCTGGGGGGCGAACACTGAAGCTTTCTTT
many,TRBV12-3/TRBV12-4,TRBD1,TRBJ2-2,CASSSGTGGTGELFF,TGTGCCAGCAGTTCCGGGACAGGGGGCACCGGGGAGCTGTTTTTT
.,TRBV5-1,TRBD1,TRBJ2-7,CASSVRQGQGEQYF,TGCGCCAGCAGCGTCCGACAGGGGCAGGGCGAGCAGTACTTC
many,TRBV6-2/TRBV6-3,TRBD2,TRBJ2-1,CASSYWVTSGPEQFF,TGTGCCAGCAGTTACTGGGTGACTAGCGGTCCTGAGCAGTTCTTC
many,TRBV2,.,TRBJ2-7,CASRARGGTDEQYF,TGTGCCAGCAGGGCAAGGGGGGGCACGGACGAGCAGTACTTC
few,TRBV27,.,TRBJ2-2,CASSLSPHGAGELFF,TGTGCCAGCAGTTTATCTCCCCACGGTGCCGGGGAGCTGTTTTTT
.,TRBV27,.,TRBJ1-5,CASSLAGEGNQPQHF,TGTGCCAGCAGTTTAGCAGGGGAGGGAAATCAGCCCCAGCATTTT
many,TRBV6-4,TRBD1,TRBJ1-4,CASRTGISEKLFF,TGTGCCAGCAGGACAGGGATTTCAGAAAAACTGTTTTTT
many,TRBV28,.,TRBJ2-2,CASSLGSWNTGELFF,TGTGCCAGCAGTTTGGGGTCCTGGAACACCGGGGAGCTGTTTTTT
many,TRBV27,.,TRBJ2-7,CASSLSSPAGGVYEQYF,TGTGCCAGCAGTTTATCTAGTCCGGCCGGAGGAGTCTACGAGCAGTACTTC
many,TRBV9,.,TRBJ1-1,CASSVTGTLNTEAFF,TGTGCCAGCAGCGTAACCGGGACACTGAACACTGAAGCTTTCTTT
.,TRBV7-9,TRBD1,TRBJ1-5,CASSSDRGKQAPQHF,TGTGCCAGCAGCTCGGACAGGGGGAAGCAAGCGCCCCAGCATTTT
many,TRBV20-1,.,TRBJ1-2,CSASPGNDYGYTF,TGCAGTGCCAGCCCGGGGAATGACTATGGCTACACCTTC
many,TRBV6-5,.,TRBJ1-1,CASSSSERQNTEAFF,TGTGCCAGCAGTTCCTCCGAGAGACAGAACACTGAAGCTTTCTTT
.,TRBV12-3/TRBV12-4,.,TRBJ2-7,CASSVLDPIYSYEQYF,TGTGCCAGCAGCGTTTTAGACCCTATATACTCCTACGAGCAGTACTTC
.,TRBV28,.,TRBJ2-3,CASSLSGAGSTDTQYF,TGTGCCAGCAGTTTATCGGGGGCGGGGAGCACAGATACGCAGTATTTT
many,TRBV29-1,TRBD1,TRBJ2-5,CSVDIDREETQYF,TGCAGCGTTGACATCGACAGGGAAGAGACCCAGTACTTC